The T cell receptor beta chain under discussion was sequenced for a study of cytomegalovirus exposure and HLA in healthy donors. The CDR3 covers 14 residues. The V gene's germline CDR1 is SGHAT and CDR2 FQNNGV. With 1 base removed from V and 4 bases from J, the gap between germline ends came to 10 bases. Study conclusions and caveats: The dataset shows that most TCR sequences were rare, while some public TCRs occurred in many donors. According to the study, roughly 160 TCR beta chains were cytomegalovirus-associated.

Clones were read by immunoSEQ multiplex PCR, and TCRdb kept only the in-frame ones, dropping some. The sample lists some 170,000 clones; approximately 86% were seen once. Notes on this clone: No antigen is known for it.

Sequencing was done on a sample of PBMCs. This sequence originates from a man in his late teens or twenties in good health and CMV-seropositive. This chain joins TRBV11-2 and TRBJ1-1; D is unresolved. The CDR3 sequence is CASSLGASTTEAFF. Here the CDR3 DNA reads TGTGCCAGCAGCTTAGGGGCTTCAACCACTGAAGCTTTCTTT.